This TCR beta chain came from a study of blood T cells in healthy people across ages (dated by TCRdb to the mid-2010s). Some background on the complete study: Template switching captured roughly one uniquely barcoded TCR beta cDNA molecule per two T cells in model experiments. Using deep sequencing normalized with unique cDNA molecular identifiers, the study measured how TCR beta repertoire diversity changes with age. The donors were divided into four age groups: young (average approximately 17 years), middle-aged (about 39), aged (about 62) and long-lived (82). To avoid experimental bias, donors of different ages were distributed randomly across sequencing lanes. The study analyzed two additional independent replicas of 1 million unique cDNA reads from the same blood draw for two donors, one aged 18 to 30 and one aged 80 or older. The study at large found these results: Total diversity estimates from one million sequenced T cells were considered lower bounds and underestimates. As age increased, observed TCR beta diversity per million T cells dropped in a roughly linear way, and a significant reduction was already evident by age 40. Bulk unsorted PBMC profiling prevented conclusive comparison of naive and antigen-experienced compartments. Observed TCR beta diversity correlated strongly with the percentage of naive T cells measured by flow cytometry. Because donor CMV infection status was unknown, age-related changes in expanded clonotypes were potentially confounded. Compared with the aged group, the long-lived group had more naive CD4+ T cells, fewer expanded clones and increased TCR diversity, a pattern suggesting age selection.

As concerns this clonotype: Its antigen is not yet known. Per-nucleotide qualities are absent, and no much larger clonotype sits a single base away.

Libraries were constructed by 5' RACE. The sequencer listed for this sample is Illumina HiSeq 2500. A second PCR of about 7 to 12 cycles was run with a J-beta primer mix and a sample-barcoded 5' primer. A unique molecular identifier was introduced onto each TCR beta cDNA molecule by a template-switch 5' adaptor carrying 12 random nucleotides. At least 2.5 million CDR3-containing paired-end reads were obtained from each sample. The Mint cDNA synthesis kit, primed by a TRBC-specific oligonucleotide, was used to synthesize first-strand cDNA from all RNA. All cDNA was treated with uracil-DNA glycosylase and then went through a first 18-cycle PCR with the universal primers M1SS and BC2_uni_R. As for how the authors treated the data: For normalization, 1 million high-quality reads, each with a distinct molecular identifier, were randomly selected from each sample. Reads with shared molecular identifiers were discarded instead of being binned into consensus sequences. MiTCR, with a Q25 quality threshold and the strictest error-elimination algorithm, was used for CDR3 identification, clonotype clustering and error correction. Lower-bound total TCR beta diversity was estimated with a nonparametric unseen species model using Euler transformation. TCRdb took the public reads, trimmed them with fastp at Q25, ran MiXCR for clone calling and kept in-frame beta chains. Each CDR3 protein appears once, grouped with its most common genes and DNA. These V and J calls rely on TCRdb rather than the paper's analysis. This sample holds some 1.5 million distinct CDR3 sequences; 28% were observed only once. Roughly 8.2% of the sample goes to the ten largest clones.

V gives up 0 bases and J gives up 8 bases, and the segment between their germline ends measures 8 bases. CDR1 and CDR2 were assigned from the germline V gene (reference sequence) as MNHEY and SMNVEV. Measured from the cysteine to the phenylalanine, the CDR3 is 13 residues long. Only the CDR3 region is kept as DNA, spanning 39 bases read in frame from base 1. The donors were some 39 Caucasian individuals from Russia, aged roughly 6 to 90 years, who were systemically healthy. Roughly 9.5 milliliters of peripheral blood were drawn from each donor into EDTA-treated Vacutainer tubes. Ficoll-Paque density-gradient centrifugation was used to isolate PBMCs, with at least 7 million per sample. Total RNA, at least 6 micrograms per sample, was extracted from PBMCs with Trizol reagent. The percentages of naive CD45RAhigh/CD27high T cells were determined by flow cytometry on a PBMC aliquot from every donor.

Input material: blood. The sequence is built from TRBV27 and TRBJ2-1, with no D gene named confidently. The TCR sequence derives from a woman under 40 in good health. The DNA sequence is given as TGTGCCAGCAGTTTATCGATGAGTGATGAGCAGTTCTTC. The resulting protein is CASSLSMSDEQFF.